The 21 T cell receptor beta chains reported below all come from one sample, sequenced in a study of STAT3 mutations in large granular lymphocyte leukemia. Antigens for these TCRs are unknown. Study-wide findings and caveats: Every T-cell large granular lymphocyte leukemia patient had at least one immunodominant TCR beta clonotype.

Only in-frame clones appear in the TCRdb table, and some are missing; sequencing was by immunoSEQ multiplex PCR. This sample has approximately 12,000 clones, with 60% to 85% found just once. The sequenced material came from peripheral blood mononuclear cells. The receptors were sampled from a man aged 55 to 70 with T-cell large granular lymphocyte leukemia. Some clones in this sample may be carry-over from other donors' samples.

The chain couples TRBV4-3 to TRBJ2-2, with D unresolved. From germline, CDR1 is LGHNA and CDR2 YSLEER. The CDR3 length is 14 residues. The V end lost 4 bases, the J end lost 5 bases, and 11 bases lay between the germline ends. The CDR3, as DNA: TGCGCCAGCAGCCCTCCCAGGCAAACCGGGGAGCTGTTTTTT. Translated: CASSPPRQTGELFF.

This chain connects TRBV6-6 to TRBJ1-1, with D possibly matching TRBD1 (5 bases). The CDR3 runs to 14 residues. The germline gives CDR1 MNHNY, CDR2 SVGAGI (reference sequence). V was cut by 6 bases and J by 1 base, with 12 bases left in between. CDR3 coding DNA: TGTGCCAGCAGAACGGGACTCCGGAACACTGAAGCTTTCTTT. Translating gives CASRTGLRNTEAFF.

This chain connects TRBV2 to TRBJ1-5, with D unresolved. The germline V gene has CDR1 SNHLY and CDR2 FYNNEI. CDR3 length: 12 amino acids. Between the trimmed V and J ends, which lost 4 bases and 7 bases, there was a span of 8 bases. Here the CDR3 DNA reads TGTGCCAGCAGTGGGATGCGGCAGCCCCAGCATTTT. This sequence encodes CASSGMRQPQHF.

The gene calls are TRBV7-6 and TRBJ2-5, with D possibly being TRBD2 (6 bases). Per the germline V gene, CDR1 is SGHVS and CDR2 is FNYEAQ. Between the trimmed V and J ends, which lost 1 base and 1 base, there was a span of 13 bases. The CDR3 has 16 amino acids. The CDR3 reads CASSLEVQRAQETQYF. For the CDR3, the DNA is TGTGCCAGCAGCTTAGAGGTACAGCGGGCCCAAGAGACCCAGTACTTC.

V and J are TRBV7-9 and TRBJ1-2, with no clear D. Germline-derived CDR1 and CDR2 are SEHNR and FQNEAQ (reference sequence). V lost 2 bases and J 6 bases, leaving 10 bases between the germline ends. The CDR3 is 13 residues long. CDR3 loop: CASSLLSGDGYTF. The CDR3 DNA sequence: TGTGCCAGCAGCTTATTATCGGGAGATGGCTACACCTTC.

This clone appeared a few times. The chain joins TRBV6-4 to TRBJ2-6; 9 nucleotides align to TRBD1. This CDR3 is 17 amino acids long. The V gene end was trimmed by 3 bases and the J gene end by 2 bases; junction bases not matched to a gene: 5. Per germline, CDR1 MRHNA and CDR2 SNTAGT. The CDR3 coding sequence is TGTGCCAGCAGTGATGGGACAGGGATCGCTGGGGCCAACGTCCTGACTTTC. Amino acids: CASSDGTGIAGANVLTF.

This chain links TRBV11-2 with TRBJ2-2; D remains unclear. Looked up from germline, CDR1 is SGHAT and CDR2 is FQNNGV. The CDR3 extends over 12 amino acids. Trimming removed 3 bases from V and 7 bases from J, with 6 bases in between. CDR3 loop: CASSFPGGELFF. CDR3 sequence (DNA): TGTGCCAGCAGCTTCCCGGGCGGGGAGCTGTTTTTT.

The rearrangement uses TRBV5-1 and TRBJ2-7; D is possibly TRBD1 (6 bases). Germline lookup yields CDR1 SGHRS and CDR2 YFSETQ. The CDR3 length is 16 residues. The ends were cut back, 0 bases at V and 5 bases at J, with 18 bases in the middle. The CDR3 spells CASSLGAGTRMDEQYF. CDR3 nucleotide sequence: TGCGCCAGCAGCTTGGGGGCCGGGACACGGATGGACGAGCAGTACTTC.

This clone appeared a few times. The chain couples TRBV28 to TRBJ1-2; D unresolved. CDR3 length equals 16 residues. CDR1 and CDR2 from the germline V gene are MDHEN and SYDVKM. Between the trimmed V and J ends, which lost 2 bases and 7 bases, there was a span of 20 bases. The chain's CDR3 is CASSLIRQASFGGYTF. The CDR3, as DNA: TGTGCCAGCAGTTTAATCAGGCAGGCCTCCTTCGGTGGCTACACCTTC.

The genes are TRBV2 and TRBJ2-1; TRBD1 matches at 7 bases. The trim removed 6 bases at V and 9 bases at J, leaving 5 bases unmatched. The germline V gene encodes CDR1 SNHLY and CDR2 FYNNEI. The CDR3 runs to 12 residues. The CDR3 DNA is TGTGCCAGCAGCGCGACAGGGATTGAGCAGTTCTTC. Protein product: CASSATGIEQFF.

V usage is TRBV13 and J usage is TRBJ2-2; D is unresolved. The CDR3 covers 12 residues. Germline V CDR1 and CDR2: PRHDT, FYEKMQ (reference sequence). The germline V and J ends were trimmed by 2 bases and 7 bases, with 5 bases remaining between them. In DNA form, the CDR3 reads TGTGCCAGCAGCTTACACGTCGGGGAGCTGTTTTTT. Its translation: CASSLHVGELFF.

The chain links TRBV28 to TRBJ1-2; D might be TRBD1 (6 bases). V lost 6 bases to trimming and J lost 3 bases, with 11 bases between them. CDR1 and CDR2 (germline): MDHEN, SYDVKM. The CDR3 totals 13 residues. The CDR3 here is CASSTGTYYGYTF. In nucleotides, the CDR3 is TGTGCCAGCAGCACCGGGACATACTATGGCTACACCTTC.

The V call is TRBV5-4, the J call TRBJ1-2; no definite D call. The germline V and J ends were trimmed by 2 bases and 6 bases, with 11 bases remaining between them. CDR1 SGHNT and CDR2 YYREEE come from the germline V gene (reference sequence). The CDR3 is 13 amino acids. The CDR3 reads CASSLVDQDGYTF. CDR3 coding DNA: TGTGCCAGCAGCTTAGTAGATCAGGATGGCTACACCTTC.

V gene TRBV18 combines with J gene TRBJ2-3; 13 nucleotides match TRBD2. This CDR3 comprises 15 residues. Looked up from germline, CDR1 is KGHSH and CDR2 is LQKENI. V lost 7 bases to trimming and J lost 6 bases; unmatched junction nucleotides: 7. The CDR3 is CASLGTSGIVDTQYF. Written as DNA, the CDR3 is TGTGCCAGCTTAGGGACTAGCGGGATCGTGGATACGCAGTATTTT.

This clone was picked up a small number of times. This rearrangement joins TRBV7-9 to TRBJ2-5; 7 nucleotides match TRBD1. The CDR3 is 15 residues long. V lost 5 bases and J lost 5; bases outside the gene matches: 11. Germline values: CDR1 SEHNR, CDR2 FQNEAQ (reference sequence). CDR3 protein: CASSLPTGDRETQYF. CDR3 nucleotide sequence: TGTGCCAGCAGCCTACCCACAGGGGACCGGGAGACCCAGTACTTC.

In DNA form, the CDR3 reads TGCGCCAGCAGCTTATTCGCCAGGAGCCAAGAGACCCAGTACTTC. Amino acid sequence: CASSLFARSQETQYF. The chain has TRBV5-1 and TRBJ2-5, with D unresolved. The CDR3 extends over 15 amino acids. V lost 2 bases and J lost 1, with 12 bases in between. Germline CDR1 is SGHRS and CDR2 is YFSETQ.

This chain links TRBV5-1 with TRBJ2-2, with 8 positions matching TRBD1. Trimming at V came to 7 bases and at J to 4 bases, leaving 12 bases not matched to a gene. The germline CDR1 and CDR2 sequences are SGHRS and YFSETQ. There are 16 residues in the CDR3. This CDR3 is CASCPDRVGLTGELFF. CDR3 coding DNA: TGCGCCAGCTGCCCGGACAGGGTTGGGCTCACCGGGGAGCTGTTTTTT.

The rearrangement links TRBV25-1 to TRBJ1-1, with D unresolved. Germline values: CDR1 MGHDK, CDR2 SYGVNS. V was clipped by 2 bases and J by 0 bases, with 10 bases between them. The CDR3 spans 15 residues. The CDR3 spells CASSEHAPVNTEAFF. The CDR3 region has the DNA TGTGCCAGCAGTGAACACGCACCTGTGAACACTGAAGCTTTCTTT.

The chain carries TRBV6-5 and TRBJ2-3, with D hard to call. CDR3 length: 14 residues. Germline assignment: CDR1 MNHEY and CDR2 SVGAGI. V dropped 6 bases and J dropped 2 bases, with 12 bases sitting between them. CDR3 loop: CASRLSTVTDTQYF. The CDR3, as DNA: TGTGCCAGCAGACTTTCCACCGTCACAGATACGCAGTATTTT.

This chain connects TRBV18 to TRBJ2-7; 8 positions agree with TRBD2. V lost 3 bases, J lost 6 bases, and 10 bases stayed unmatched. The germline V gene has CDR1 KGHSH and CDR2 LQKENI. The CDR3 runs 15 residues. The CDR3 spells CASSPTREGLGEQYF. CDR3 bases: TGTGCCAGCTCACCGACCCGGGAGGGCCTAGGCGAGCAGTACTTC.

V is TRBV6-4 and J is TRBJ1-1; D gene ambiguous. Trimming took 4 bases from V and 4 from J, leaving 10 bases between them. Germline lookup yields CDR1 MRHNA and CDR2 SNTAGT. This CDR3 has 13 amino acids. The CDR3 sequence: CASSVPGSTEAFF. The CDR3 coding sequence is TGTGCCAGCAGTGTTCCGGGGAGCACTGAAGCTTTCTTT.